Listed below are T cell receptor beta chains from one sample, sequenced in a study of blood T cell repertoires in COVID-19. Here immunoSEQ multiplex PCR was the method, and the copy in TCRdb shows in-frame clones only, minus some. The sample contains about 140,000 clones, roughly 80% of which appear only once. Sequenced: peripheral blood. The receptors were sampled from a human donor in a cohort sampled during active COVID-19. Each CDR3 is given with its conserved first and last residue. The D gene is left open where the match is weak. Clone size, where shown, is once, few, many, or a class for clones that have expanded.

>TRBD1|TRBV6-5|.|TRBJ1-3
CASSSGQGVSGNTIYF
TGTGCCAGCAGTTCGGGACAGGGGGTCTCTGGAAACACCATATATTTT
>.|TRBV9|.|TRBJ2-5
CASSTPTGPQETQYF
TGTGCCAGCAGCACCCCGACAGGACCCCAAGAGACCCAGTACTTC
>.|TRBV9|.|TRBJ2-3
CASSASPTATDTQYF
TGTGCCAGCAGCGCAAGCCCCACCGCCACAGATACGCAGTATTTT
>TRBD1|TRBV6-6|once|TRBJ2-1
CASTLRGQKNNEQFF
TGTGCCAGCACCCTCCGGGGACAGAAAAACAATGAGCAGTTCTTC
>.|TRBV10-1|.|TRBJ2-7
CASSGGTPGKYEQYF
TGCGCCAGCAGTGGGGGGACTCCCGGAAAATACGAGCAGTACTTC
>TRBD1|TRBV5-4|.|TRBJ1-1
CASSQDRYMNTEAFF
TGTGCCAGCAGCCAGGACAGGTACATGAACACTGAAGCTTTCTTT
>.|TRBV5-6|.|TRBJ1-3
CASSRRLTGSGNTIYF
TGTGCCAGCAGCCGAAGACTTACAGGTTCTGGAAACACCATATATTTT
>TRBD1|TRBV28|.|TRBJ1-2
CASRGTGSRDTF
TGTGCCAGCAGAGGGACAGGGTCTCGGGACACCTTC
>.|TRBV13|.|TRBJ1-5
CASSLGGEDQPQHF
TGTGCCAGCAGCTTAGGCGGGGAGGATCAGCCCCAGCATTTT
>TRBD2|TRBV18|.|TRBJ2-5
CASSPQAGGPQETQYF
TGTGCCAGCTCACCACAGGCGGGGGGGCCCCAAGAGACCCAGTACTTC
>.|TRBV6-5|.|TRBJ2-7
CASTAPGGTYEQYF
TGTGCCAGCACCGCCCCCGGCGGAACCTACGAGCAGTACTTC
>TRBD2|TRBV9|.|TRBJ2-2
CASSVGLAGGRNTGELFF
TGTGCCAGCAGCGTAGGACTAGCGGGGGGCCGGAACACCGGGGAGCTGTTTTTT
>.|TRBV11-3|.|TRBJ2-3
CASSQGTDTQYF
TGTGCCAGCAGCCAGGGCACAGATACGCAGTATTTT
>.|TRBV5-1|.|TRBJ1-5
CASSPGDIRNQPQHF
TGCGCCAGCAGCCCTGGGGACATCCGCAATCAGCCCCAGCATTTT
>.|TRBV19|.|TRBJ1-6
CASGVGATNSPLHF
TGTGCCAGCGGCGTTGGGGCGACAAATTCACCCCTCCACTTT
>.|TRBV24-1|few|TRBJ1-2
CATSDLARSGYTF
TGTGCCACCAGTGATTTGGCCAGAAGTGGCTACACCTTC
>TRBD1|TRBV9|.|TRBJ2-7
CASSPWTGIAYEQYF
TGTGCCAGCAGCCCATGGACAGGGATAGCCTACGAGCAGTACTTC
>TRBD1|TRBV6-5|few|TRBJ2-7
CASSYTGGVYEQYF
TGTGCCAGCAGTTACACAGGGGGCGTTTACGAGCAGTACTTC
>TRBD2|TRBV28|.|TRBJ2-7
CASSSRPGLAGGPPSITYEQYF
TGTGCCAGCAGTTCCCGACCGGGACTAGCGGGGGGCCCACCTTCTATAACCTACGAGCAGTACTTC
>TRBD1|TRBV18|.|TRBJ1-6
CASSPNTGASSPLHF
TGTGCCAGCTCACCTAATACAGGGGCATCTTCACCCCTCCACTTT
>.|TRBV3-1/TRBV3-2|.|TRBJ2-5
CASSQWGGGTQETQYF
TGTGCCAGCAGCCAATGGGGAGGAGGGACTCAGGAGACCCAGTACTTC
>.|TRBV6-5|.|TRBJ2-5
CASRVNRQETQYF
TGTGCCAGCAGGGTGAATCGGCAAGAGACCCAGTACTTC